This T cell receptor beta chain was captured in a study of blood T cell repertoires in COVID-19. Study information: Samples taken during acute and convalescent COVID-19 were collected in the United States, Italy and Spain. The analysed material was cDNA or gDNA that came from T cells, B-cell-depleted T cells, or PBMCs.

The V end lost 5 bases, the J end lost 7 bases, and 11 bases lay between the germline ends. Per the germline V gene, CDR1 is SEHNR and CDR2 is FQNEAQ (reference sequence). This CDR3 is 12 amino acids long. This clone was detected a few times. Source study methods: Quantification of nucleated cells was approximated via reference gene primer amplification. Measured with immunoSEQ multiplex PCR; TCRdb has only the in-frame clones, and not every one. V and J calls and clone size are given by that table; D and trimming were obtained from the DNA. Among around 40,000 clones listed, 70% to 80% were seen once.

This clonotype was sampled from a man in his 70s with acute or convalescent COVID-19. The sequencing sample was made of peripheral blood. The chain employs TRBV7-9 and TRBJ1-2; no firm D call. The DNA for the CDR3 is TGTGCCAGCAGCCCAGGACTTGGTGGCTACACCTTC. It specifies CASSPGLGGYTF.